This section outlines one T cell receptor beta chain sequence together with its context. As yet, its antigen is unknown. This sample is drawn from a study of T cell responses to AZD1222 COVID-19 vaccine. Points from the study as a whole: Baseline seropositives among AZD1222 recipients totaled only five or six.

TCRdb keeps only in-frame clones here, not all; method: immunoSEQ multiplex PCR. This sample has about 150,000 clones, with roughly 94% found just once. Trimming removed 5 bases from V and 5 bases from J; junction bases left unmatched: 2. The CDR3 has 12 amino acids. Germline CDR1 LGHNT, CDR2 FRNRAP. The material sequenced was peripheral blood, taken on day 0 of AZD1222 vaccination. This sequence originates from an adult in good health. The chain joins TRBV12-5 to TRBJ1-1, with TRBD1 matching over 7 bases. This CDR3 reads CASGEGQTEAFF. CDR3 in DNA: TGTGCTAGTGGTGAGGGACAGACTGAAGCTTTCTTT.